These 11 T cell receptor beta chains originate from one sample sequenced in a study of technical replicates of blood from a handful of donors. The method was immunoSEQ multiplex PCR; TCRdb's version includes in-frame clones alone and lacks a portion of them. This sample has approximately 92,000 clones, with 95% found just once. The source material was T cells isolated from PBMCs. The receptors come from a human donor in good health.

V usage is TRBV5-1 and J usage is TRBJ1-1, with a tentative D call TRBD1 (5 bases). The CDR3 is 13 residues long. Deletions cut 2 bases from V and 1 base from J, with 6 bases between. Per the germline V gene, CDR1 is SGHRS and CDR2 is YFSETQ. The CDR3 loop is CASSLRGNTEAFF. The CDR3 DNA follows: TGCGCCAGCAGCTTAAGGGGGAACACTGAAGCTTTCTTT.

This clone has a single count. The chain couples TRBV5-4 to TRBJ1-1; 7 nucleotides agree with TRBD1. The CDR3 extends over 14 amino acids. The V and J ends lost 4 bases and 5 bases, in that order; junction bases with no gene match: 8. CDR1 is SGHNT, CDR2 YYREEE, per germline (reference sequence). The CDR3 region is CASSHYRGRTEAFF. The CDR3 region has the DNA TGTGCCAGCAGCCACTACAGGGGCAGGACTGAAGCTTTCTTT.

This clone was picked up one time. The rearrangement joins TRBV19 to TRBJ2-1; TRBD2 agrees at 11 bases. Trimming cost V 11 bases and J 6 bases; bases outside gene matches: 18. CDR1 and CDR2 (germline): LNHDA, SQIVND (reference sequence). The CDR3 runs 17 residues. The CDR3 is CAGSSPPTSGITNEQFF. The CDR3 coding sequence is TGTGCCGGATCCTCCCCCCCGACTAGCGGGATCACCAATGAGCAGTTCTTC.

This clone was seen a single time. V gene TRBV2 combines with J gene TRBJ2-3; D is undetermined. In germline, CDR1 is SNHLY, CDR2 FYNNEI. The CDR3 is 15 residues long. V was clipped by 8 bases and J by 2 bases, with 17 bases between them. Written as DNA, the CDR3 is TGTGCCAGCTTGTACCGTGGCGGCGCCACAGATACGCAGTATTTT. Protein: CASLYRGGATDTQYF.

The V gene is TRBV5-6, the J gene TRBJ2-1; tentative D call: TRBD2 (6 bases). Germline CDR1 is SGHDT and CDR2 is YYEEEE. V gave up 3 bases and J gave up 8 bases, with 18 bases separating them. The CDR3 is made up of 15 amino acids. CDR3 DNA sequence: TGTGCCAGCAGCTCCCCAGGCGGGACGATGGATGAGCAGTTCTTC. Protein sequence: CASSSPGGTMDEQFF.

The chain couples TRBV19 to TRBJ1-5; D perhaps matches TRBD1 (6 bases). This CDR3 is built from 16 residues. Germline loops: CDR1 LNHDA, CDR2 SQIVND (reference sequence). Trimming cost V 3 bases and J 7 bases, with 19 bases left between them. The CDR3, as DNA: TGTGCCAGTAGTATCCTCCGGGACATGGGTAGGCAGCCCCAGCATTTT. Translating it yields CASSILRDMGRQPQHF. Looking up the rest from reference TRBV19 and TRBJ1-5 gives the full variable domain: DGGITQSPKYLFRKEGQNVTLSCEQNLNHDAMYWYRQDPGQGLRLIYYSQIVNDFQKGDIAEGYSVSREKKESFPLTVTSAQKNPTAFYLCASSILRDMGRQPQHFGDGTRLSIL.

The chain has TRBV6-4 and TRBJ1-1; a weak D match, TRBD1 (5 bases). This CDR3 spans 13 amino acids. V lost 6 bases, J lost 1 base, and 9 bases lay in between. CDR1 is MRHNA and CDR2 is SNTAGT in the germline V gene. The CDR3 DNA follows: TGTGCCAGCAGAATCGGACAGAACACTGAAGCTTTCTTT. Translation: CASRIGQNTEAFF.

This chain uses TRBV6-5 with TRBJ2-3, with 9 bases lining up with TRBD2. Germline V CDR1 and CDR2: MNHEY, SVGAGI. The CDR3 runs to 16 residues. V trimming: 0 bases; J trimming: 7 bases; junction bases outside the gene matches: 8. The DNA for the CDR3 is TGTGCCAGCAGTTACTCACCGCGGGAGGGCCGAAATACGCAGTATTTT. Amino acids: CASSYSPREGRNTQYF.

The chain recombines TRBV6-1 with TRBJ2-7, with 8 bases matching TRBD2. CDR3 size: 14 residues. Germline-derived CDR1 and CDR2 are MNHNS and SASEGT. The junction had 4 bases not matched to a gene; V was cut back by 4 bases and J by 2 bases. This CDR3 is CASSAGLETYEQYF. The CDR3 nucleotides are TGTGCCAGCAGTGCGGGACTAGAGACCTACGAGCAGTACTTC.

The chain couples TRBV7-9 to TRBJ1-6, with TRBD1 matching 7 bases. This CDR3 is 14 amino acids long. The germline CDR1 and CDR2 sequences are SEHNR and FQNEAQ (reference sequence). V gave up 5 bases and J gave up 3 bases; unmatched junction bases: 1. The CDR3 loop reads CASSRQGYNSPLHF. Written as DNA, the CDR3 is TGTGCCAGCAGCCGACAGGGCTATAATTCACCCCTCCACTTT. The variable domain in full, completed from reference TRBV7-9 and TRBJ1-6, reads DTGVSQNPRHKITKRGQNVTFRCDPISEHNRLYWYRQTLGQGPEFLTYFQNEAQLEKSRLLSDRFSAERPKGSFSTLEIQRTEQGDSAMYLCASSRQGYNSPLHFGNGTRLTVT.

CDR3 sequence (DNA): TGTGCCAGCAACCCCTCCCCCCTGCGTCCTTCAAACTATGGCTACACCTTC. Amino acids: CASNPSPLRPSNYGYTF. V gene TRBV27 combines with J gene TRBJ1-2; no reliable D call. V dropped 7 bases and J dropped 2 bases, with 23 bases sitting between them. There are 17 residues in the CDR3. Germline V gene sequence: CDR1 MNHEY, CDR2 SMNVEV (reference sequence).